The T cell receptor beta chain described here comes from a study of blood T cell repertoires in COVID-19. The V gene's germline CDR1 is SGHTA and CDR2 FQGNSA. There are 14 residues in the CDR3. Between the trimmed V and J ends, which lost 0 bases and 6 bases, there was a span of 11 bases. Profiled with immunoSEQ multiplex PCR; TCRdb holds only in-frame clones, not every one. The sample records 350,000 to 500,000 clones, about 88% being singletons. The V call is TRBV7-2, the J call TRBJ1-2, with D maybe TRBD1 (6 bases). The sequencing sample was made of PBMCs or T cells enriched from blood (not recorded which). The sequence derives from a woman aged 18 to 35 who had been exposed to COVID-19. CDR3 bases: TGTGCCAGCAGCTTAGCATGGACAGCGGATGGCTACACCTTC. Translating gives CASSLAWTADGYTF.